This TCR beta chain was sequenced for a study of CD8 T cells in ankylosing spondylitis. This clonotype was found many times. V dropped 3 bases and J dropped 2 bases, with 14 bases sitting between them. The CDR3 totals 15 residues. Per the germline V gene, CDR1 is SGHRS and CDR2 is YFSETQ. MiXCR was run by TCRdb on the 5' RACE reads, yielding one entry per CDR3 protein. Among fewer than 350,000 distinct CDR3 sequences listed, 11% were seen once. This sequence originates from a female donor with ankylosing spondylitis or in good health (not recorded which). What was sequenced was blood, either unsorted or a sorted T cell fraction (not recorded which). The V call is TRBV5-1, the J call TRBJ1-2; possible D gene TRBD1, 6 bases. This CDR3 is CASSSRPRGNYGYTF. CDR3 in DNA: TGCGCCAGCAGCTCGAGGCCTAGGGGGAACTATGGCTACACCTTC. Combining the CDR3 with reference TRBV5-1 and TRBJ1-2 gives the whole variable domain KAGVTQTPRYLIKTRGQQVTLSCSPISGHRSVSWYQQTPGQGLQFLFEYFSETQRNKGNFPGRFSGRQFSNSRSEMNVSTLELGDSALYLCASSSRPRGNYGYTFGSGTRLTVV.